These 26 T cell receptor beta chains were all obtained from the same sample, sequenced in a study of metastatic and nonmetastatic thyroid tumors. Each patient went into thyroid surgery without having received any treatment. TCRdb re-called the PCR reads through MiXCR. This sample has about 69,000 clones; 13% to 15% occur once, and the top ten carry about 7%. The sequenced sample consisted of blood. These receptors were taken from a male donor with papillary thyroid cancer or a benign thyroid nodule (not recorded which). Some clones in this sample may be carry-over from other donors' samples.

This chain uses TRBV3-1 with TRBJ1-2; no reliable D call. The V end was cut by 1 base, the J end by 0 bases, with 18 bases between. Germline lookup yields CDR1 LGHDT and CDR2 YNNKEL (reference sequence). The CDR3 length is 18 residues. The CDR3 is CASSQAKGVGGTNYGYTF. Here the CDR3 DNA reads TGTGCCAGCAGCCAAGCCAAAGGCGTCGGCGGAACTAACTATGGCTACACCTTC.

This clone occurred a few times. The chain is built from TRBV6-2 or TRBV6-3 and TRBJ2-1; 7 bases map to TRBD1. Looked up from germline, CDR1 is MNHEY and CDR2 is SVGEGT. Trimming cost V 7 bases and J 8 bases; bases outside gene matches: 14. The CDR3 sequence is 15 residues long. This CDR3 reads CASTQRTGDVYEQFF. In DNA form, the CDR3 reads TGTGCCAGCACTCAGCGTACAGGGGATGTCTATGAGCAGTTCTTC.

This clone was picked up many times. The chain joins TRBV25-1 to TRBJ2-7; maybe TRBD1 (5 bases). With 0 bases removed from V and 0 bases from J, the gap between germline ends came to 15 bases. The germline V gene has CDR1 MGHDK and CDR2 SYGVNS. CDR3 length: 17 residues. The CDR3 DNA is TGTGCCAGCAGTGAATATGTAAGGACAACGCACTCCTACGAGCAGTACTTC. As protein: CASSEYVRTTHSYEQYF.

This clone rates as medium-sized. This CDR3 is CASSLYPQHF. CDR3 in DNA: TGTGCCAGCAGTTTATATCCCCAGCATTTT. The chain recombines TRBV28 with TRBJ1-5; no definite D call. V dropped 1 base and J dropped 10 bases, with 2 bases sitting between them. CDR1 and CDR2 from the germline V gene are MDHEN and SYDVKM. The CDR3 loop spans 10 amino acids.

About this clone: The junction shows a germline mismatch at one end, possibly a read error. This chain joins TRBV6-1 and TRBJ2-7; unclear D gene. CDR3 length equals 14 residues. CDR1 is MNHNS, CDR2 SASEGT, per germline. The CDR3 spells CASSLSSYTYDQYF. The CDR3 DNA sequence: TGTGCCAGCAGCCTCTCCTCTTATACCTACGATCAGTACTTC.

This clone was seen repeatedly, ten times or more. The chain joins TRBV7-8 to TRBJ2-2; D is uncertain. Trimming removed 5 bases from V and 6 bases from J, with 4 bases in between. The germline V gene has CDR1 SGHVS and CDR2 FQNEAQ. There are 11 residues in the CDR3. Here the CDR3 reads CASSPAGELFF. In DNA form, the CDR3 reads TGTGCCAGCAGCCCCGCCGGGGAGCTGTTTTTT.

The CDR3 nucleotides read TGCAGTCTTGGACAGGGACTTACCTACGAGCAGTACTTC. Its translation is CSLGQGLTYEQYF. The rearrangement links TRBV20-1 to TRBJ2-7; 8 bases are shared with TRBD1. This CDR3 region has 13 residues. V gave up 8 bases and J gave up 2 bases; unmatched junction bases: 8. Germline V gene data show CDR1 as DFQATT and CDR2 as SNEGSKA (reference sequence).

This clone was seen repeatedly, ten times or more. The chain is built from TRBV28 and TRBJ2-1; D is undetermined. Per the germline V gene, CDR1 is MDHEN and CDR2 is SYDVKM. V was cut by 5 bases and J by 3 bases, with 17 bases left in between. The length of the CDR3 is 16 residues. CDR3 sequence (DNA): TGTGCCAGCAGTACTACCGGTGGGGTAGACTACAATGAGCAGTTCTTC. The encoded protein is CASSTTGGVDYNEQFF.

In this sample, this clone turned up many times. The V call is TRBV12-3 or TRBV12-4, the J call TRBJ2-7, with TRBD1 identical over 7 bases. The CDR3 totals 14 residues. The ends lost 5 bases at V and 3 bases at J; junction bases unmatched: 7. CDR3 sequence: CASSPGTADYEQYF. CDR3 in DNA: TGTGCCAGCAGTCCCGGGACAGCCGACTACGAGCAGTACTTC.

This clone was observed many times. The CDR3 loop reads CSARPHRQGSTGELFF. Written as DNA, the CDR3 is TGCAGTGCTAGACCTCACAGACAGGGCAGCACCGGGGAGCTGTTTTTT. The V gene is TRBV20-1, the J gene TRBJ2-2, with TRBD1 matching over 7 bases. This CDR3 contains 16 residues. With 2 bases clipped from V and 4 bases from J, the junction kept 10 bases outside the gene matches. Germline V gene sequence: CDR1 DFQATT, CDR2 SNEGSKA (reference sequence).

The rearrangement links TRBV20-1 to TRBJ2-2, with D maybe TRBD1 (6 bases). Trimming removed 5 bases at V and 6 bases at J, with 16 bases between. The CDR3 extends over 14 amino acids. The germline V gene has CDR1 DFQATT and CDR2 SNEGSKA (reference sequence). The CDR3 coding sequence is TGCAGTGCTTCTAGGACAGTCGTGCCCGGGGAGCTGTTTTTT. Its protein is CSASRTVVPGELFF.

This clone was detected only a few times. A much larger clone lies one base from this, so it may be a read error. J is TRBJ2-6 and V is TRBV5-1, with unresolved D. V was cut by 0 bases and J by 0 bases, with 4 bases left in between. Germline V gene sequence: CDR1 SGHRS, CDR2 YFSETQ. The CDR3 loop spans 15 amino acids. CDR3 sequence: CASSLGGSGANVLTF. The CDR3 region has the DNA TGCGCCAGCAGCTTGGGGGGCTCTGGGGCCAACGTCCTGACTTTC.

This clone was counted many times. A junction end diverges from the germline sequence, so it may reflect a read error. The rearrangement uses TRBV7-7 and TRBJ2-3; 7 positions match TRBD2. The CDR3 loop spans 15 amino acids. Germline CDR1 is SSHAT and CDR2 is FNYEAQ (reference sequence). The CDR3 region has the DNA TGTGCTAGCAGCCCGGGACTACAAAACACAGATACGCAGTATTTT. Residues: CASSPGLQNTDTQYF.

The rearrangement joins TRBV7-2 to TRBJ2-5, with D perhaps TRBD1 (6 bases). V lost 7 bases and J lost 4, with 13 bases in between. There are 13 residues in the CDR3. CDR1 SGHTA and CDR2 FQGNSA come from the germline V gene. This CDR3 is CASTNDRSETQYF. CDR3 DNA sequence: TGTGCCAGCACGAATGACAGGTCAGAGACCCAGTACTTC.

This clone was detected ten times or more. The J gene is TRBJ2-2, the V gene TRBV4-2; 8 bases match TRBD2. The CDR3 extends over 14 amino acids. Germline assignment: CDR1 LGHNA and CDR2 YNFKEQ. V gave up 11 bases and J gave up 3 bases; unmatched junction bases: 8. CDR3 protein: CALGGREDTGELFF. The CDR3 DNA sequence: TGTGCCCTCGGCGGGCGGGAGGACACCGGGGAGCTGTTTTTT.

Many counts were recorded for this clone. The chain carries TRBV7-2 and TRBJ1-1; weak D call: TRBD1 (5 bases). Per the germline V gene, CDR1 is SGHTA and CDR2 is FQGNSA. The CDR3 is made up of 14 amino acids. V gave up 1 base and J gave up 1 base, with 7 bases separating them. CDR3 amino acids: CASSLERGNTEAFF. The CDR3 DNA reads as TGTGCCAGCAGCTTAGAGAGGGGGAACACTGAAGCTTTCTTT.

Remarks on this clone: A read error is possible here, since a much larger clone lies one base away. This chain joins TRBV29-1 and TRBJ2-7, with TRBD1 matching over 10 bases. Trimming removed 4 bases from V and 5 bases from J; junction bases left unmatched: 11. The CDR3 length is 15 residues. Germline CDR1 and CDR2: SQVTM and ANQGSEA. The CDR3 is CSVVPWTGGMHEQYF. As DNA, the CDR3 is TGCAGCGTTGTTCCTTGGACAGGGGGTATGCACGAGCAGTACTTC.

This clone showed up many times. The chain joins TRBV5-6 to TRBJ2-1; 9 bases are a match to TRBD2. Per germline, CDR1 SGHDT and CDR2 YYEEEE. This CDR3 region has 12 residues. The V and J ends lost 4 bases and 9 bases, in that order; junction bases with no gene match: 2. The CDR3 nucleotides are TGTGCCAGCAGCCCTAGCGGGGCTGAGCAGTTCTTC. Translated, it gives CASSPSGAEQFF.

This clone has only a few counts. The chain links TRBV28 to TRBJ1-3; TRBD1 might be the D (5 bases). CDR1 and CDR2 (germline): MDHEN, SYDVKM. The CDR3 totals 15 residues. V was shortened by 2 bases and J by 6 bases, with 14 bases between the two germline ends. The CDR3 protein is CASSLPGHGENTIYF. Written as DNA, the CDR3 is TGTGCCAGCAGTTTACCAGGACACGGTGAAAACACCATATATTTT.

This clone was detected many times. J is TRBJ2-3 and V is TRBV5-1; perhaps TRBD2 as D (6 bases). V lost 4 bases and J 3 bases, leaving 9 bases between the germline ends. From germline, CDR1 is SGHRS and CDR2 YFSETQ. The CDR3 consists of 13 residues. DNA of the CDR3: TGCGCCAGCAGCGACGGGACTACAGATACGCAGTATTTT. Translating gives CASSDGTTDTQYF.

This clone was seen many times. The chain is built from TRBV27 and TRBJ2-7; D not resolved. The V end lost 2 bases, the J end lost 8 bases, and 7 bases lay between the germline ends. This CDR3 region has 11 residues. Germline-derived CDR1 and CDR2 are MNHEY and SMNVEV (reference sequence). The CDR3 DNA reads as TGTGCCAGCAGTTTAAATCTCAAGCAGTACTTC. It codes for CASSLNLKQYF.

The chain is built from TRBV10-3 and TRBJ1-2; D may be TRBD1 (6 bases). Germline V gene lookup returns CDR1 ENHRY and CDR2 SYGVKD. V lost 11 bases, J lost 2 bases, and 15 bases lay in between. The CDR3 extends over 13 amino acids. CDR3 amino acids: CAARGGENYGYTF. The CDR3 DNA is TGTGCCGCGAGGGGGGGGGAGAACTATGGCTACACCTTC.

This clone was seen ten or more times. V is TRBV19 and J is TRBJ2-2, with 13 bases fitting TRBD2. Germline V CDR1 and CDR2: LNHDA, SQIVND (reference sequence). J gave up 0 bases and V 10 bases, and 11 bases lay outside the gene matches. The CDR3 runs to 18 residues. The CDR3 region is CATLVRGLAGSNTGELFF. The CDR3 DNA reads TGTGCCACCCTGGTTCGGGGACTAGCGGGATCGAACACCGGGGAGCTGTTTTTT.

This clone was observed at least ten times. Its ends do not fully match the called genes, so a read error is possible. This rearrangement joins TRBV27 to TRBJ1-5; D is possibly TRBD1 (5 bases). The CDR3 contains 18 residues. Germline V gene lookup returns CDR1 MNHEY and CDR2 SMNVEV (reference sequence). The CDR3 DNA follows: TGTGCCAGCAGTTTATCGGGCCGGGGGGGTCAGGGTCGGCAGCCCCTGCATTTT. This gives the protein CASSLSGRGGQGRQPLHF.

This clone was seen many times. The chain links TRBV2 to TRBJ2-7, with 8 bases identical to TRBD1. The V gene's germline CDR1 is SNHLY and CDR2 FYNNEI. J was trimmed by 2 bases and V by 5 bases; bases with no gene match: 2. The CDR3 length is 13 residues. CDR3: CASSRQGTYEQYV. DNA of the CDR3: TGTGCCAGCAGTCGACAGGGGACCTACGAGCAGTACGTC.

Worth noting for this clone: Given a much more abundant clone one base away, this may be a read error. This specimen includes other DNA sequences encoding the same CDR3. The V call is TRBV5-6, the J call TRBJ1-5; D gene uncertain. This CDR3 comprises 13 residues. The germline gives CDR1 SGHDT, CDR2 YYEEEE. The CDR3 DNA reads TGTGCCAGCTCCTACAGTAGCAATCAACCCCAGCATTTT. This codes for CASSYSSNQPQHF.